This TCR beta chain was sequenced in a study of metastatic and nonmetastatic thyroid tumors. At the level of the study: Where malignant and benign thyroid patients were concerned, repertoires were compared across blood and tumor or nodule tissue.

Germline CDR1 is MDHEN and CDR2 is SYDVKM. This CDR3 is built from 13 residues. Trimming at V came to 5 bases and at J to 3 bases, leaving 2 bases not matched to a gene. Original analysis: A distant-metastasis classifier for papillary thyroid cancer was built using CDR3 differences across clinicopathological groups. TCRdb re-called the PCR reads via MiXCR. The V and J calls come from TCRdb's annotation, not from the publication. Of 55,000 to 75,000 clones listed, about 17% are singletons. Among the patients, none had received any treatment before thyroid surgery. Only a few counts were recorded for this clone. Its antigen remains unknown. General study points: Benign nodules reportedly had significantly lower TCR beta diversity than malignant thyroid tumors in blood and tumor.

The TCR sequence derives from a female donor with papillary thyroid cancer or a benign thyroid nodule (not recorded which). Some clones in this sample may be carry-over from other donors' samples. The gene calls are TRBV28 and TRBJ1-2; 8 positions match TRBD1. Sequencing was carried out using blood. For the CDR3, the DNA is TGTGCCAGCAGTCTGACAGGGGACTATGGCTACACCTTC. Protein product: CASSLTGDYGYTF.